This T cell receptor (beta chain) originates from a study of T-cell memory formation after mild COVID-19. The study, taken as a whole, reports: In pre-infection memory, a portion of responding clones appeared, which suggested that cross-reactive memory joined.

The junction had 7 bases not matched to a gene; V was cut back by 6 bases and J by 5 bases. The CDR3 length is 14 residues. Germline V gives CDR1 SQVTM, CDR2 ANQGSEA. TCRdb called the 5' RACE reads again in MiXCR, with one record for every CDR3 protein. The top ten hold roughly 40% of the sample, which has some 88,000 distinct CDR3 sequences, roughly 25% seen once. This clonotype was counted only a few times. The antigen is undetermined. The chain links TRBV29-1 to TRBJ2-3; 11 nucleotides line up with TRBD2. The material sequenced was PBMCs or a T cell subset sorted from them (not recorded which). The clonotype originates from a man aged 18-30 years who had mild COVID-19 (a few samples of this study predate the infection). Cell type and time point are not known. CDR3 in DNA: TGCAGCGTCACACTAGCGGGGGCGGGAGATACGCAGTATTTT. It translates to CSVTLAGAGDTQYF.